A single T cell receptor (beta chain) is shown here with its context. Generated by immunoSEQ multiplex PCR, the TCRdb table keeps only in-frame clones and is missing some. The sample contains about 53,000 clones, roughly 85% of which appear only once. The source of the sample is a study of radiotherapy plus CTLA-4 blockade in lung cancer. CDR1 is MNHNY, CDR2 SVGAGI, per germline (reference sequence). V lost 6 bases, J lost 1 base, and 9 bases lay in between. The CDR3 loop spans 13 amino acids. The genes are TRBV6-6 and TRBJ2-5; no clear D gene. The TCR sequence derives from a human donor with non-small cell lung cancer whose response to radiotherapy plus ipilimumab could not be evaluated. This sample comprised peripheral blood, obtained from a patient treated with radiotherapy plus ipilimumab. This CDR3 is CASRLALQETQYF. The CDR3 coding sequence is TGTGCCAGCAGGCTCGCGCTCCAAGAGACCCAGTACTTC.